A single sample gave rise to the 25 T cell receptor beta chains below, sequenced in a study of blood T cells in healthy people across ages. Alongside a J-beta primer mix, a sample-barcoded 5' primer served in a second PCR lasting roughly 6 to 11 cycles. TCRdb called the 5' RACE reads again in MiXCR, with one record for every CDR3 protein. The sample carries around 400,000 distinct CDR3 sequences, 52% recorded once. The sample consisted of blood. The receptors here all came from a man between 60 and 75 years old in good health.

The chain carries TRBV29-1 and TRBJ2-5; possibly TRBD1 or TRBD2 for D (5 bases each). The V gene lost 2 bases and the J gene lost 3 bases, with 7 bases spanning the gap. The CDR3 is 12 amino acids. The V gene's germline CDR1 is SQVTM and CDR2 ANQGSEA. The CDR3 loop reads CSVERGEETQYF. DNA of the CDR3: TGCAGCGTTGAACGAGGGGAAGAGACCCAGTACTTC.

V gene TRBV7-6 combines with J gene TRBJ2-1; D is unresolved. The germline CDR1 and CDR2 sequences are SGHVS and FNYEAQ. The V end was cut by 0 bases, the J end by 5 bases, with 11 bases between. This CDR3 is 15 amino acids long. The CDR3 protein is CASSLANSIDNEQFF. In DNA, the CDR3 is TGTGCCAGCAGCTTAGCTAATAGTATCGACAATGAGCAGTTCTTC.

This clonotype occurred once. V usage is TRBV3-1 and J usage is TRBJ2-5; 9 nucleotides agree with TRBD2. Germline loops: CDR1 LGHDT, CDR2 YNNKEL (reference sequence). Trimming cost V 4 bases and J 2 bases; bases outside gene matches: 11. The CDR3 loop spans 17 amino acids. The chain's CDR3 is CASSRVRREGLQETQYF. DNA of the CDR3: TGTGCCAGCAGCCGAGTCCGGCGGGAGGGCCTACAAGAGACCCAGTACTTC.

The rearrangement uses TRBV7-9 and TRBJ2-7, with 8 bases identical to TRBD2. Germline CDR1 and CDR2: SEHNR and FQNEAQ (reference sequence). The junction had 12 bases not matched to a gene; V was cut back by 8 bases and J by 3 bases. This CDR3 has 15 residues. In DNA, the CDR3 is TGTGCCAGCGGGCCTAGCGGGTCGGGCGACTACGAGCAGTACTTC. It is translated as CASGPSGSGDYEQYF.

This clonotype was observed a few times. The chain recombines TRBV7-9 with TRBJ1-2, with 12 bases that match TRBD1. V shed 7 bases and J 8 bases; nucleotides not matched to a gene: 8. The CDR3 spans 14 residues. The germline V gene encodes CDR1 SEHNR and CDR2 FQNEAQ (reference sequence). In DNA, the CDR3 is TGTGCCAGCATCGGGACAGGGGGCGGTGGGGGCTACACCTTC. Protein: CASIGTGGGGGYTF.

On this clonotype: A read error may account for a junction end that differs from germline. The chain recombines TRBV6-1 with TRBJ1-1, with TRBD1 matching over 8 bases. The CDR3 length is 14 residues. Germline V gene lookup returns CDR1 MNHNS and CDR2 SASEGT. CDR3 loop: CASSEARGRTEAFF. Written as DNA, the CDR3 is TGTGCCAGCAGCGAAGCCAGGGGGCGGACTGAAGCTTTCTTT.

V and J are TRBV6-2 or TRBV6-3 and TRBJ2-5; TRBD1 matches 9 bases. TRBJ2-7 explains the end of the DNA better; the J call may be wrong. CDR3 length: 15 amino acids. The germline CDR1 and CDR2 sequences are MNHEY and SVGEGT. Here the CDR3 reads CASSYGGTGRHEQYF. CDR3 sequence (DNA): TGTGCCAGCAGTTACGGGGGGACAGGGAGGCACGAGCAGTACTTC.

This clonotype showed up just a few times. V gene TRBV20-1 combines with J gene TRBJ2-1; TRBD2 matches 8 bases. CDR3 length: 17 amino acids. In germline, CDR1 is DFQATT, CDR2 SNEGSKA (reference sequence). The trim removed 6 bases at V and 1 base at J, leaving 14 bases unmatched. The DNA of the CDR3 is TGCAGTGCCCCGGAGCGGGGGAGGGGTACGTCCTACAATGAGCAGTTCTTC. It translates to CSAPERGRGTSYNEQFF.

In nucleotides, the CDR3 is TGTGCCAGCAGCGTAGGGGCAGGCTCGAACACCGGGGAGCTGTTTTTT. It encodes CASSVGAGSNTGELFF. This chain connects TRBV9 to TRBJ2-2; D call uncertain. The CDR3 consists of 16 residues. Trimming pared 0 bases from V and 0 bases from J, leaving 9 bases between. Per the germline V gene, CDR1 is SGDLS and CDR2 is YYNGEE.

This clonotype turned up a few times. V and J are TRBV12-5 and TRBJ2-3, with 7 bases aligning to TRBD1. Germline loops: CDR1 LGHNT, CDR2 FRNRAP. V shed 7 bases and J 2 bases; nucleotides not matched to a gene: 9. CDR3 length: 15 residues. The CDR3 sequence: CASERGPPSTDTQYF. CDR3 coding DNA: TGTGCTAGTGAAAGGGGGCCACCCTCCACAGATACGCAGTATTTT.

This clonotype was seen more than once but under ten times. This chain uses TRBV6-6 with TRBJ2-5; TRBD2 matches 7 bases. The CDR3 has 17 amino acids. The J segment lost 1 base and the V segment lost 0 bases, leaving 8 bases of the junction unmatched. CDR1 and CDR2 (germline): MNHNY, SVGAGI (reference sequence). CDR3 sequence reads: CASSYSMRGGGQETQYF. The CDR3 bases are TGTGCCAGCAGTTACTCGATGAGGGGCGGGGGCCAAGAGACCCAGTACTTC.

Only a few counts were recorded for this clonotype. The chain recombines TRBV5-1 with TRBJ2-6; D uncertain. Germline V gives CDR1 SGHRS, CDR2 YFSETQ. The CDR3 extends over 14 amino acids. Trimming cost V 4 bases and J 4 bases, with 9 bases left between them. The CDR3 coding sequence is TGCGCCAGCAGCCCCCCCTCAGGGGCCAACGTCCTGACTTTC. Translation: CASSPPSGANVLTF.

The rearrangement uses TRBV7-2 and TRBJ2-1; D might be TRBD1 (8 bases). V lost 2 bases to trimming and J lost 4 bases, with 15 bases between them. Germline V gene sequence: CDR1 SGHTA, CDR2 FQGNSA. CDR3 size: 16 residues. CDR3 loop: CASSLTGGAVYNEQFF. CDR3 DNA: TGTGCCAGCAGCTTAACAGGGGGGGCGGTATACAATGAGCAGTTCTTC.

This clonotype appeared many times. This chain connects TRBV15 to TRBJ2-7; no clear D gene. Trimming took off 5 bases at V and 0 bases at J, with 14 bases between the two ends. The CDR3 covers 15 residues. Germline V CDR1 and CDR2: LNHNV, YYDKDF (reference sequence). The CDR3 coding sequence is TGTGCCACCAGCGCCCGACATCCGAGCTCCTACGAGCAGTACTTC. It specifies CATSARHPSSYEQYF.

V usage is TRBV3-1 and J usage is TRBJ1-1; D is ambiguous. The CDR3 has 14 amino acids. The V gene lost 0 bases and the J gene lost 2 bases, with 7 bases spanning the gap. CDR1 and CDR2 from the germline V gene are LGHDT and YNNKEL (reference sequence). The CDR3 DNA reads as TGTGCCAGCAGCCAAGAATCCGCTAACACTGAAGCTTTCTTT. Translating it yields CASSQESANTEAFF.

A few counts support this clonotype. The chain has TRBV5-1 and TRBJ2-1, with a tentative D call TRBD1 (6 bases). Between the trimmed V and J ends, which lost 4 bases and 5 bases, there was a span of 16 bases. CDR3 length: 15 amino acids. CDR1 and CDR2 (germline): SGHRS, YFSETQ. In DNA form, the CDR3 reads TGCGCCAGCAGCCTACGGGACAAGGTCCACAATGAGCAGTTCTTC. Translating it yields CASSLRDKVHNEQFF.

The rearrangement joins TRBV5-6 to TRBJ1-5; 8 positions agree with TRBD1. The CDR3 covers 16 residues. Germline-derived CDR1 and CDR2 are SGHDT and YYEEEE. The ends lost 4 bases at V and 3 bases at J; junction bases unmatched: 9. The CDR3 nucleotides read TGTGCCAGCAGCCGACAGGGGAGGGGTAACAATCAGCCCCAGCATTTT. This sequence encodes CASSRQGRGNNQPQHF.

To note about this clonotype: One end of the junction fails to match germline, which may point to a read error. J is TRBJ2-1 and V is TRBV12-3 or TRBV12-4; possible D gene TRBD2, 7 bases. CDR3 length: 15 amino acids. The chain's CDR3 is CASNLRRGGPGEQFF. The CDR3 nucleotides read TGTGCCAGCAATTTAAGGAGGGGGGGGCCAGGTGAGCAGTTCTTC.

This chain uses TRBV18 with TRBJ2-5, with a tentative D call TRBD1 (6 bases). With the DNA end fitting TRBJ2-7 better, the J assignment may be wrong. Germline V lookup: CDR1 KGHSH, CDR2 LQKENI. The CDR3 sequence is 14 residues long. The CDR3 is CASSLETGPHEQYF. The CDR3 bases are TGTGCCAGCTCACTGGAGACAGGTCCCCACGAGCAGTACTTC.

The table lists this clonotype with a count of one. It may be a read error: a sequence one base away is much more abundant. CDR3 sequence (DNA): TGCACCAGCAGCCAAGAGCTAGCGGGAGTCCTCATCGAGCAGTACTTC. Residues: CTSSQELAGVLIEQYF. The chain uses TRBV4-3 and TRBJ2-5; 10 bases align to TRBD2. The J call may be wrong; the DNA end is better matched by TRBJ2-7. Germline CDR1 LGHNA, CDR2 YSLEER. CDR3 size: 16 residues.

A few counts support this clonotype. The CDR3 DNA sequence: TGTGCCAGCAGCCAAGCTTCGACAGGGATTAACTATGGCTACACCTTC. Its protein product is CASSQASTGINYGYTF. The chain joins TRBV4-2 to TRBJ1-2; 7 nucleotides align to TRBD1. The CDR3 has 16 amino acids. CDR1 is LGHNA and CDR2 is YNFKEQ in the germline V gene. V dropped 1 base and J dropped 1; count of bases not matched to a gene: 6.

V gene TRBV3-1 combines with J gene TRBJ1-3; D is ambiguous. The CDR3 length is 13 residues. The ends were cut back, 2 bases at V and 2 bases at J, with 4 bases in the middle. From germline, CDR1 is LGHDT and CDR2 YNNKEL (reference sequence). The CDR3 reads CASSQQPGNTIYF. The CDR3, as DNA: TGTGCCAGCAGCCAACAGCCTGGAAACACCATATATTTT.

The sample holds a few counts of this clonotype. The rearrangement uses TRBV6-2 or TRBV6-3 and TRBJ2-3, with 7 positions matching TRBD1. In germline, CDR1 is MNHEY, CDR2 SVGEGT. The V segment lost 1 base and the J segment 10 bases; nucleotides outside the gene matches: 5. The CDR3 covers 13 residues. The CDR3 nucleotides read TGTGCCAGCAGTTACTTGGGACAGACGCCGCAGTATTTT. The encoded protein is CASSYLGQTPQYF.

With respect to this clonotype: One end of the junction fails to match germline, which may point to a read error. V gene TRBV5-4 combines with J gene TRBJ2-2; 9 bases agree with TRBD2. The germline CDR1 and CDR2 sequences are SGHNT and YYREEE (reference sequence). The CDR3 covers 15 residues. The CDR3 DNA follows: TGTGTCAGCAGCTTGCGGGAGGGGAACACCGGGGAGCTGTTTTTT. It yields the protein CVSSLREGNTGELFF.

The chain is built from TRBV20-1 and TRBJ2-7, with D perhaps matching TRBD1 (6 bases). CDR3 size: 15 residues. Trimming left V 2 bases short and J 2 bases short, with 16 bases between. The V gene's germline CDR1 is DFQATT and CDR2 SNEGSKA (reference sequence). The CDR3 nucleotides read TGCAGTGCTAGACAGTACAGGGTGGCCGCCTACGAGCAGTACTTC. Its protein is CSARQYRVAAYEQYF.